The T cell receptor (beta chain) described here comes from a study of T cells in Graves' hyperthyroidism and ophthalmopathy (dated by TCRdb to the late 2010s). With regard to the full study: Peripheral blood was sampled at the time of initial diagnosis, prior to any treatment. To identify distinguishing TCR V-J signatures, a discovery cohort of 100 patients was used, comprising 40 to 45 with Graves' ophthalmopathy and some 60 with stable Graves' hyperthyroidism. Whether ophthalmopathy could be predicted prospectively was tested in an independent validation cohort made up of about 20 hyperthyroidism patients plus 17 patients who later progressed to ophthalmopathy. The 75 to 100 discovery patients were divided at random into training and test sets in a 7:3 ratio. In roughly six Graves' hyperthyroidism patients, the study also compared T-cell repertoires from thyroid tissue with T-cell repertoires from blood. After blood sampling, hyperthyroidism patients were treated with methimazole at a starting dose of 30 mg daily, and ophthalmopathy patients were treated with high-dose intravenous methylprednisolone. The paper describes TCR Vbeta CDR3 sequencing of 120 to 150 peripheral blood samples, made up of 43 ophthalmopathy patients, approximately 76 hyperthyroidism patients and some 17 progressor patients. General findings and caveats noted by the study authors: No statistical method was used to fix the sample size in advance, and group allocation was not hidden from the investigators. During validation, the model predicted progression to ophthalmopathy a median of roughly 7.1 months ahead of onset, with around 71% sensitivity and less than 85% specificity. A model built on a 13 V-J signature distinguished ophthalmopathy from stable hyperthyroidism, reaching 85% to 90% sensitivity and 81.08% specificity in cross-validation and 80%/75% in testing. Most expanded thyroid clonotypes (frequency above 0.001) were also detected in blood, a finding suggesting that blood repertoires may reflect thyroid immune responses.

The TCR beta CDR3 regions were amplified from the RNA transcripts. The TCR CDR3 was subjected to a first round of RT-PCR using the HTBI primer set and the Qiagen OneStep RT-PCR kit. Libraries were constructed in a second round of multiplex PCR, after which size selection and purification were carried out. Libraries were sequenced paired-end with 100 bp reads on an Illumina HiSeq2000. On the study's bioinformatics: SOAPnuke was used to process the raw data, throwing out any read that contained adapters or uncalled bases, had a mean Phred below 15, or lacked an exact constant-primer or identifier match. COPE v1.2.5 was used to merge the high-quality paired reads, and each unique nucleotide sequence was defined as a clonotype. MiTCR v1.1 was used to align the clonotypes against IMGT TRBV, TRBD and TRBJ reference segments. Only V-J combinations with frequency above 0.0001, covering about 99% of repertoires, were analysed. A TCS score was defined as the ratio of F50 (clonal expansion) to E x V (chaos), with BLOSUM62-based TCRdist applied between CDR3 peptides within each V-J. Welch's t-statistics and random forest reduced 514 V-J features to fewer than 15, which were used in a naive Bayes classifier (R e1071). The public sequencing data were trimmed at Q25 with fastp and processed into clonotypes with MiXCR by TCRdb, which kept only in-frame beta chains. Here each entry gathers all rows of one CDR3 protein and keeps the most common genes and DNA. None of the V and J calls come from the authors' own analysis; TCRdb made them. Across this sample there are hundreds of thousands of distinct CDR3 sequences, with about a sixth seen only once. Approximately 60% of the sample is in the top ten clones.

Based on the germline V gene (reference sequence), the CDR1 and CDR2 sequences are MNHNY and SVGAGI. V is clipped by 2 bases and J by 5 bases, and the sequence between their germline boundaries is 18 bases long. From its cysteine to its phenylalanine, the CDR3 spans 16 amino acids. Only the CDR3 DNA stays, 48 bases, in frame from base 1. Moderately to severely active disease, a Clinical Activity Score of at least 3, a NOSPECS grade of at least 4, and a duration under 3 months were present in ophthalmopathy patients. Exclusion was applied to patients with uncontrolled infections, other autoimmune diseases, pregnancy or lactation. Clinical symptoms, serum thyroxine and TRAb, thyroid ultrasound, and orbital computed tomography formed the basis for the diagnoses. PBMCs were isolated from approximately 10 ml of fresh peripheral blood by Ficoll-Paque density gradient centrifugation. Total RNA was extracted using Trizol reagent, and RNA quality was assessed on an Agilent 2100 Bioanalyzer.

This clonotype came up many times. Its specific antigen is unknown. No base quality information exists; no much larger clone differs at one position. This receptor chain uses TRBV6-6 and TRBJ1-2; a confident D gene designation cannot be given. The clonotype originates from a woman aged 55-70 years with Graves' ophthalmopathy. The sample consisted of blood. The CDR3 here reads CASSYEGGRALYGYTF. The DNA is TGTGCCAGCAGTTACGAAGGCGGGAGGGCTCTATATGGCTACACCTTC.